Reported below is one T cell receptor (beta chain). Method: immunoSEQ multiplex PCR; TCRdb's copy keeps in-frame clones and lacks some. The sample records tens of thousands of clones, more than 75% being singletons. The data stem from a study of radiotherapy plus CTLA-4 blockade in lung cancer. Trimming stripped 5 bases from V and 3 bases from J, with 10 bases between. Per the germline V gene, CDR1 is SEHNR and CDR2 is FQNEAQ (reference sequence). CDR3 length equals 13 residues. The chain links TRBV7-9 to TRBJ2-5; no firm D call. This material consisted of peripheral blood, taken from a patient treated with radiotherapy plus ipilimumab. This TCR was recovered from a human donor with non-small cell lung cancer who had a complete response to radiotherapy plus ipilimumab. The CDR3 reads CASSPTDEETQYF. DNA of the CDR3: TGTGCCAGCAGCCCTACAGATGAAGAGACCCAGTACTTC. The full variable domain, completed using reference TRBV7-9 and TRBJ2-5, is DTGVSQNPRHKITKRGQNVTFRCDPISEHNRLYWYRQTLGQGPEFLTYFQNEAQLEKSRLLSDRFSAERPKGSFSTLEIQRTEQGDSAMYLCASSPTDEETQYFGPGTRLLVL.